The 14 T cell receptor beta chains below were found in one sample sequenced in a study of shared clonotypes between healthy human individuals. The method was immunoSEQ multiplex PCR; TCRdb's version includes in-frame clones alone and lacks a portion of them. The sample records about 980,000 clones, less than 85% being singletons. Specimen: memory CD4+ T cells sorted from blood. Sample subset: CD45RA-negative fraction. These receptors originate from a man aged 18 to 29 in good health.

The rearrangement links TRBV9 to TRBJ2-7; D is possibly TRBD1 (6 bases). CDR3 length: 15 residues. V was shortened by 0 bases and J by 1 base, with 11 bases between the two germline ends. Looked up from germline, CDR1 is SGDLS and CDR2 is YYNGEE. CDR3: CASSVEGERSYEQYF. CDR3 in DNA: TGTGCCAGCAGCGTAGAGGGGGAGAGATCCTACGAGCAGTACTTC. Using reference TRBV9 and TRBJ2-7 for the parts outside the CDR3, the full variable domain is DSGVTQTPKHLITATGQRVTLRCSPRSGDLSVYWYQQSLDQGLQFLIQYYNGEERAKGNILERFSAQQFPDLHSELNLSSLELGDSALYFCASSVEGERSYEQYFGPGTRLTVT.

This clone has just one count. The rearrangement links TRBV5-6 to TRBJ2-2; 11 bases fit TRBD2. V trimming: 4 bases; J trimming: 3 bases; junction bases outside the gene matches: 8. Per germline, CDR1 SGHDT and CDR2 YYEEEE. The CDR3 is made up of 17 amino acids. The CDR3 region has the DNA TGTGCCAGCAGCCTGGAACTAGCGGGGGTATACACCGGGGAGCTGTTTTTT. This translates into CASSLELAGVYTGELFF.

This clone appeared once. The chain carries TRBV7-8 and TRBJ1-5; no clear D gene. The V end was cut by 1 base, the J end by 3 bases, with 13 bases between. Germline-derived CDR1 and CDR2 are SGHVS and FQNEAQ. The CDR3 consists of 16 residues. The CDR3 sequence: CASSLEGGRSNQPQHF. The CDR3 coding sequence is TGTGCCAGCAGCTTAGAGGGCGGAAGGTCCAATCAGCCCCAGCATTTT.

V gene TRBV6-5 combines with J gene TRBJ2-7; no definite D call. With 8 bases removed from V and 2 bases from J, the gap between germline ends came to 13 bases. CDR1 MNHEY and CDR2 SVGAGI come from the germline V gene. The CDR3 runs to 13 residues. CDR3 DNA: TGTGCCAGCGCCCAAGGCGCCGCCTACGAGCAGTACTTC. Translation: CASAQGAAYEQYF.

This clone was detected ten times or more. This chain links TRBV7-9 with TRBJ1-5, with D tentatively TRBD1 (6 bases). The CDR3 extends over 14 amino acids. The germline gives CDR1 SEHNR, CDR2 FQNEAQ (reference sequence). V dropped 5 bases and J dropped 11 bases, with 19 bases sitting between them. The CDR3 nucleotides are TGTGCCAGCAGCCAAGAGGGGGACCCTAAGTCCCAGCATTTT. Residues: CASSQEGDPKSQHF.

The V gene is TRBV10-3, the J gene TRBJ1-2, with D possibly TRBD1 on 6 matching bases. The V gene lost 4 bases and the J gene lost 4 bases, with 13 bases spanning the gap. Looked up from germline, CDR1 is ENHRY and CDR2 is SYGVKD. The CDR3 extends over 14 amino acids. The CDR3: CAISVRGESYGYTF. CDR3 nucleotides: TGTGCCATCAGTGTCAGGGGAGAGAGCTATGGCTACACCTTC.

Points on this clone: Being one base from a much bigger clone, this may be a read error. Other nucleotide sequences in the sample specify the same CDR3. The gene calls are TRBV5-6 and TRBJ2-5, with D unclear. The length of the CDR3 is 11 residues. V was cut by 3 bases and J by 2 bases, with 2 bases left in between. Germline lookup yields CDR1 SGHDT and CDR2 YYEEEE. In DNA form, the CDR3 reads TGTGCCAGCAGCTCGCAAGAGACCCAGTACTTC. Encoded protein: CASSSQETQYF.

This chain connects TRBV5-1 to TRBJ2-1; TRBD1 might be the D (6 bases). The CDR3 covers 16 residues. Germline V CDR1 and CDR2: SGHRS, YFSETQ. V gave up 4 bases and J gave up 1 base, with 15 bases separating them. The CDR3 spells CASSGGSQGSYNEQFF. The CDR3 bases are TGCGCCAGCAGCGGCGGTTCACAGGGTTCCTACAATGAGCAGTTCTTC. The full variable domain, completed using reference TRBV5-1 and TRBJ2-1, is KAGVTQTPRYLIKTRGQQVTLSCSPISGHRSVSWYQQTPGQGLQFLFEYFSETQRNKGNFPGRFSGRQFSNSRSEMNVSTLELGDSALYLCASSGGSQGSYNEQFFGPGTRLTVL.

The chain carries TRBV6-1 and TRBJ2-5, with 8 bases aligning to TRBD2. The germline gives CDR1 MNHNS, CDR2 SASEGT. This CDR3 region has 15 residues. V lost 4 bases, J lost 0 bases, and 4 bases stayed unmatched. In DNA, the CDR3 is TGTGCCAGCAGTGTAGCGGGAATTTACCAAGAGACCCAGTACTTC. It specifies CASSVAGIYQETQYF.

This chain connects TRBV10-1 to TRBJ2-7; 11 nucleotides match TRBD1. The CDR3 is 15 amino acids. The germline CDR1 and CDR2 sequences are WNHNN and SYGVQD (reference sequence). V lost 3 bases and J lost 5; bases outside the gene matches: 6. The chain's CDR3 is CASSDRDRGFHEQYF. CDR3 nucleotides: TGCGCCAGCAGTGACCGGGACAGGGGGTTCCACGAGCAGTACTTC.

The chain couples TRBV7-6 to TRBJ1-5; tentatively, D is TRBD1 (5 bases). Germline values: CDR1 SGHVS, CDR2 FNYEAQ. V was pared by 2 bases and J by 1 base, with 12 bases between. The CDR3 has 16 residues. The DNA of the CDR3 is TGTGCCAGCAGCTTATCCAGGGCCCCCAGCAATCAGCCCCAGCATTTT. As protein: CASSLSRAPSNQPQHF.

This clone was seen only a few times. The same CDR3 can be traced to other DNA sequences in this sample. This rearrangement joins TRBV5-1 to TRBJ1-3; possible D gene TRBD1, 5 bases. The CDR3 consists of 14 residues. Trimming removed 3 bases at V and 2 bases at J, with 9 bases between. The germline CDR1 and CDR2 sequences are SGHRS and YFSETQ. The CDR3 DNA reads TGCGCCAGCAGCTCAACAGGAGCTGGAAACACCATATATTTT. Protein: CASSSTGAGNTIYF.

This clone was seen a handful of times. Other DNA sequences in the same sample also yield this CDR3. V gene TRBV30 combines with J gene TRBJ1-2; D unresolved. The germline CDR1 and CDR2 sequences are GTSNPN and SVGIG (reference sequence). Trimming took 1 base from V and 8 from J, leaving 11 bases between them. The CDR3 runs to 12 residues. The CDR3 coding sequence is TGTGCCTGGAGTGGGTCTGTAGGGGGCTACACCTTC. This encodes CAWSGSVGGYTF.

Turning to this clone: Other DNA variants within this sample encode the same CDR3. This rearrangement joins TRBV5-1 to TRBJ2-2; D unclear. Germline CDR1 reads SGHRS; CDR2 reads YFSETQ. Trimming stripped 0 bases from V and 5 bases from J, with 8 bases between. CDR3 size: 14 residues. The CDR3 DNA reads TGCGCCAGCAGCTTGGAGTCCGGGACCGGGGAGCTGTTTTTT. The encoded protein is CASSLESGTGELFF.